The source of this TCR beta chain is a study of cytomegalovirus exposure and HLA in healthy donors. There are 14 residues in the CDR3. Germline lookup yields CDR1 SGHAT and CDR2 FQNNGV. V lost 6 bases to trimming and J lost 7 bases; unmatched junction nucleotides: 6. Primers for the PCR totalled 60 Vbeta and 13 Jbeta. Sequencing used immunoSEQ multiplex PCR; TCRdb keeps in-frame clones, though not all of them. This sample has some 180,000 clones; 75% to 80% occur once, and the top ten carry roughly 3%. J is TRBJ1-4 and V is TRBV11-2; 9 bases align to TRBD1. This receptor was identified in a female donor in good health and CMV-seronegative. The source material was PBMCs. This CDR3 is CASSLDRGVEKLFF. CDR3 bases: TGTGCCAGCAGTCTTGACAGGGGGGTTGAAAAACTGTTTTTT.